This T cell receptor (beta chain) was recorded in a study of blood T cell repertoires in COVID-19. The V end lost 3 bases, the J end lost 4 bases, and 2 bases lay between the germline ends. This CDR3 is 11 amino acids long. CDR1 LNHDA and CDR2 SQIVND come from the germline V gene (reference sequence). Libraries were prepared by immunoSEQ multiplex PCR; TCRdb keeps only in-frame clonotypes and omits some of them. The data show under 250,000 clones, around 85% seen once. Material for sequencing was PBMCs or T cells enriched from blood (not recorded which). The chain recombines TRBV19 with TRBJ2-3; no definite D call. This receptor was obtained from a woman aged 50 to 65 with acute COVID-19. CDR3 sequence reads: CASSISDTQYF. CDR3 nucleotide sequence: TGTGCCAGTAGTATCTCAGATACGCAGTATTTT.